These 26 T cell receptor beta chains came from one sample sequenced in a study of shared clonotypes between healthy human individuals. Produced via immunoSEQ multiplex PCR; TCRdb's table is partial and in-frame only. The repertoire includes fewer than 650,000 clones, 60% to 85% of them detected once, and around 13% sits in the top ten. The sample comprised PBMCs. These TCRs come from a woman aged 40 to 50 in good health. Some clones in this sample may be carry-over from other donors' samples.

The CDR3 loop is CASSQDRGEFYGYTF. The CDR3 DNA follows: TGTGCCAGCAGCCAAGACAGGGGGGAGTTTTATGGCTACACCTTC. The chain is built from TRBV7-2 and TRBJ1-2; 9 bases match TRBD1. The CDR3 sequence is 15 residues long. Germline CDR1 SGHTA, CDR2 FQGNSA. Germline trimming cut 5 bases from V and 5 bases from J; bases unmatched to any gene: 9.

This clone was observed a handful of times. The rearrangement joins TRBV18 to TRBJ1-1, with D perhaps TRBD1 (6 bases). The V gene lost 6 bases and the J gene lost 6 bases, with 17 bases spanning the gap. The germline V gene has CDR1 KGHSH and CDR2 LQKENI. This CDR3 region has 14 residues. This chain's CDR3 is CASSGQGGTPEAFF. The CDR3 nucleotides are TGTGCCAGCTCGGGACAAGGCGGGACCCCTGAAGCTTTCTTT.

On this clone: A far larger clone is off by one base, so a read error is likely. This chain connects TRBV6-1 to TRBJ1-5; TRBD1 matches 12 bases. Germline CDR1 reads MNHNS; CDR2 reads SASEGT. This CDR3 is built from 13 residues. V was pared by 10 bases and J by 6 bases, with 4 bases of the junction left unmatched. This CDR3 is CAMGQGAAQPQHF. Here the CDR3 DNA reads TGTGCCATGGGACAGGGGGCCGCTCAGCCCCAGCATTTT.

This chain links TRBV21-1 with TRBJ2-5; the table calls TRBD1, which could not be checked here. TRBV21-1 constitutes a pseudogene. The CDR3 is made up of 15 amino acids. CDR3 residues: CASTKRGGQGETQYF. The CDR3 nucleotides read TGTGCCAGCACCAAAAGGGGGGGACAGGGAGAGACCCAGTACTTC.

This clone was recorded only once. The chain has TRBV7-8 and TRBJ2-7; 13 bases match TRBD2. CDR3 length equals 16 residues. CDR1 and CDR2 (germline): SGHVS, FQNEAQ. Losses at the gene ends were 5 bases for V and 6 bases for J; bases not matched to a gene: 10. CDR3 region: CASSPWTSGSLGEQYF. CDR3 bases: TGTGCCAGCAGCCCCTGGACTAGCGGGAGTCTGGGCGAGCAGTACTTC.

The V and J genes are TRBV28 and TRBJ1-2, with 8 bases identical to TRBD1. J gave up 4 bases and V 3 bases, and 4 bases lay outside the gene matches. Germline CDR1 and CDR2: MDHEN and SYDVKM. This CDR3 region has 14 residues. The CDR3 DNA reads TGTGCCAGCAGTTTCAGGGGGCTCGGCTATGGCTACACCTTC. This gives the protein CASSFRGLGYGYTF.

The chain carries TRBV5-6 and TRBJ2-3, with 8 bases aligning to TRBD1. The V gene end was trimmed by 2 bases and the J gene end by 5 bases; junction bases not matched to a gene: 7. CDR3 length equals 15 residues. Germline V gene data show CDR1 as SGHDT and CDR2 as YYEEEE. This chain's CDR3 is CASSLPGGTVDTQYF. The DNA for the CDR3 is TGTGCCAGCAGCTTACCAGGGGGCACGGTAGATACGCAGTATTTT.

V usage is TRBV6-4 and J usage is TRBJ2-3; 7 bases line up with TRBD2. CDR1 MRHNA and CDR2 SNTAGT come from the germline V gene. This CDR3 is 16 amino acids long. Trimming took 5 bases from V and 1 from J; bases not matched to a gene: 9. Here the CDR3 reads CASSPAAGEGTDTQYF. The CDR3 DNA follows: TGTGCCAGCAGTCCGGCGGCGGGAGAGGGCACAGATACGCAGTATTTT.

This clone turned up a few times. The chain has TRBV6-4 and TRBJ1-1, with a possible D match to TRBD1 (5 bases). Germline V gives CDR1 MRHNA, CDR2 SNTAGT. This CDR3 spans 14 amino acids. With 3 bases removed from V and 1 base from J, the gap between germline ends came to 9 bases. The CDR3 sequence is CASSESTENTEAFF. The CDR3 DNA sequence: TGTGCCAGCAGTGAGTCGACAGAGAACACTGAAGCTTTCTTT.

J is TRBJ2-1 and V is TRBV7-2; 8 positions agree with TRBD1. Germline V lookup: CDR1 SGHTA, CDR2 FQGNSA. The V and J ends lost 5 bases and 3 bases, in that order; junction bases with no gene match: 9. The CDR3 consists of 16 residues. The CDR3 DNA reads TGTGCCAGCAGCCCCCAGACAGGGGCCATCTACAATGAGCAGTTCTTC. Its protein is CASSPQTGAIYNEQFF. Together with reference TRBV7-2 and TRBJ2-1, the CDR3 gives the full variable domain: GAGVSQSPSNKVTEKGKDVELRCDPISGHTALYWYRQSLGQGLEFLIYFQGNSAPDKSGLPSDRFSAERTGGSVSTLTIQRTQQEDSAVYLCASSPQTGAIYNEQFFGPGTRLTVL.

J is TRBJ2-5 and V is TRBV10-1; the D is unclear. The end of the DNA is better explained by TRBJ2-7, so the J call may be wrong. The CDR3 spans 16 residues. Germline V CDR1 and CDR2: WNHNN, SYGVQD (reference sequence). The CDR3 DNA sequence: TGCGCCAGCAGTGGCGACCACGGGTCGAACGGCGACGAGCAGTACTTC. Encoded protein: CASSGDHGSNGDEQYF.

The chain combines TRBV10-3 with TRBJ2-1; 9 nucleotides line up with TRBD1. The V gene's germline CDR1 is ENHRY and CDR2 SYGVKD. This CDR3 region has 15 residues. V lost 3 bases, J lost 3 bases, and 3 bases stayed unmatched. CDR3 loop: CAISEGTGIYNEQFF. CDR3 in DNA: TGTGCCATCAGTGAAGGGACAGGGATCTACAATGAGCAGTTCTTC.

The chain has TRBV6-1 and TRBJ2-1; 12 bases are a match to TRBD2. Germline CDR1 MNHNS, CDR2 SASEGT. The junction had 5 bases not matched to a gene; V was cut back by 8 bases and J by 6 bases. This CDR3 is 14 amino acids long. The CDR3 sequence is CASRASGRANEQFF. CDR3 coding DNA: TGTGCCAGCCGAGCTAGCGGGAGGGCCAATGAGCAGTTCTTC.

The J gene is TRBJ1-2, the V gene TRBV7-2; TRBD1 is a possible D gene (5 bases). Germline V gene data show CDR1 as SGHTA and CDR2 as FQGNSA. V lost 1 base and J lost 4, with 10 bases in between. The CDR3 runs to 14 residues. The CDR3 loop is CASSLGGEIYGYTF. Written as DNA, the CDR3 is TGTGCCAGCAGCTTAGGGGGGGAGATCTATGGCTACACCTTC.

The chain carries TRBV12-5 and TRBJ2-5; either TRBD1 or TRBD2 may fit D (5 bases each). Gene TRBJ2-7 matches the end of the DNA better, so the J call may be wrong. This CDR3 comprises 15 residues. Germline V gene data show CDR1 as LGHNT and CDR2 as FRNRAP. This chain's CDR3 is CASGLGDGMGYEQYF. The CDR3 DNA sequence: TGTGCTAGTGGTTTGGGGGACGGGATGGGCTACGAGCAGTACTTC.

The chain links TRBV6-1 to TRBJ1-5, with D maybe TRBD1 (5 bases). Germline V lookup: CDR1 MNHNS, CDR2 SASEGT. This CDR3 is 15 amino acids long. Trimming shortened V by 2 bases and J by 0 bases, and 8 bases separated the two germline ends. The CDR3 coding sequence is TGTGCCAGCAGTGAACTGGGACTTAGCAATCAGCCCCAGCATTTT. Residues: CASSELGLSNQPQHF.

J is TRBJ1-1 and V is TRBV28, with D unclear. The germline V gene encodes CDR1 MDHEN and CDR2 SYDVKM. The V and J ends lost 0 bases and 1 base respectively, with 6 bases between them. The CDR3 spans 14 residues. The CDR3 DNA reads as TGTGCCAGCAGTTTATGGAGGAAGAACACTGAAGCTTTCTTT. Protein: CASSLWRKNTEAFF.

This clone has a single count. The chain recombines TRBV15 with TRBJ1-5; no clear D. The length of the CDR3 is 13 residues. CDR1 LNHNV and CDR2 YYDKDF come from the germline V gene (reference sequence). Trimming removed 1 base at V and 6 bases at J, with 7 bases between. The CDR3 region has the DNA TGTGCCACCAGCAGAGTCGGTACTCAGCCCCAGCATTTT. This gives the protein CATSRVGTQPQHF.

J is TRBJ2-7 and V is TRBV18; 7 bases align to TRBD1. V trimming: 6 bases; J trimming: 2 bases; junction bases outside the gene matches: 10. The germline V gene encodes CDR1 KGHSH and CDR2 LQKENI. The CDR3 covers 15 residues. The CDR3 is CASSRNRGGTYEQYF. In nucleotides, the CDR3 is TGTGCCAGCTCCCGGAACAGGGGTGGGACCTACGAGCAGTACTTC.

As to this clone: The same CDR3 is also encoded by other DNA sequences in this sample. The chain is built from TRBV30 and TRBJ1-4, with no clear D. The V and J ends lost 1 base and 1 base respectively, with 4 bases between them. The germline CDR1 and CDR2 sequences are GTSNPN and SVGIG (reference sequence). The CDR3 is made up of 13 amino acids. The CDR3 nucleotides are TGTGCCTGGAGTGGGGGAACTAATGAAAAACTGTTTTTT. Residues: CAWSGGTNEKLFF. Full variable domain (outside the CDR3, taken from reference TRBV30 and TRBJ1-4): SQTIHQWPATLVQPVGSPLSLECTVEGTSNPNLYWYRQAAGRGLQLLFYSVGIGQISSEVPQNLSASRPQDRQFILSSKKLLLSDSGFYLCAWSGGTNEKLFFGSGTQLSVL.

The rearrangement uses TRBV15 and TRBJ2-6; D is uncertain. CDR3 length: 15 amino acids. Trimming removed 5 bases at V and 4 bases at J, with 12 bases between. Per germline, CDR1 LNHNV and CDR2 YYDKDF (reference sequence). CDR3 sequence (DNA): TGTGCCACCAGCCCTAGGGTGTCCGGGGCCAACGTCCTGACTTTC. This gives the protein CATSPRVSGANVLTF.

The V and J genes are TRBV9 and TRBJ2-4, with D unresolved. CDR1 SGDLS and CDR2 YYNGEE come from the germline V gene. The V gene lost 0 bases and the J gene lost 2 bases, with 15 bases spanning the gap. The CDR3 length is 17 residues. The CDR3 nucleotides read TGTGCCAGCAGCGTAGTTGGTACTTGGGGTTCCAAAAACATTCAGTACTTC. Its translation: CASSVVGTWGSKNIQYF.

As regards this clone: A much more abundant neighbour one base away suggests this may be a read error. Other nucleotide sequences from this sample produce the same CDR3. The chain uses TRBV30 and TRBJ2-5; 9 nucleotides align to TRBD1. This CDR3 region has 15 residues. Germline CDR1 reads GTSNPN; CDR2 reads SVGIG (reference sequence). The CDR3 DNA sequence: TGTGCCTGGAGTGGGGGACAGGGCGCCCAAGAGACCCAATACTTC. This translates into CAWSGGQGAQETQYF.

The chain recombines TRBV19 with TRBJ2-1, with 11 bases aligning to TRBD2. The CDR3 consists of 15 residues. In germline, CDR1 is LNHDA, CDR2 SQIVND (reference sequence). V gave up 8 bases and J gave up 3 bases; unmatched junction bases: 6. The CDR3 spells CASGPLAGGYNEQFF. DNA of the CDR3: TGTGCCAGTGGCCCTCTAGCGGGAGGCTACAATGAGCAGTTCTTC.

The gene calls are TRBV2 and TRBJ1-4; weak D call: TRBD1 (5 bases). Germline V gene lookup returns CDR1 SNHLY and CDR2 FYNNEI. The CDR3 covers 13 residues. The V end was cut by 4 bases, the J end by 8 bases, with 11 bases between. CDR3 protein: CASSGFQGEKLFF. The CDR3 nucleotides are TGTGCCAGCAGTGGTTTTCAGGGAGAAAAACTGTTTTTT.

The V call is TRBV28, the J call TRBJ2-1, with 8 bases lining up with TRBD2. The germline V gene has CDR1 MDHEN and CDR2 SYDVKM. CDR3 size: 17 residues. V lost 5 bases and J lost 0; bases outside the gene matches: 9. The CDR3 bases are TGTGCCAGCAGTACCCCCGCCGGACTAGCCTCCTACAATGAGCAGTTCTTC. Its protein product is CASSTPAGLASYNEQFF.